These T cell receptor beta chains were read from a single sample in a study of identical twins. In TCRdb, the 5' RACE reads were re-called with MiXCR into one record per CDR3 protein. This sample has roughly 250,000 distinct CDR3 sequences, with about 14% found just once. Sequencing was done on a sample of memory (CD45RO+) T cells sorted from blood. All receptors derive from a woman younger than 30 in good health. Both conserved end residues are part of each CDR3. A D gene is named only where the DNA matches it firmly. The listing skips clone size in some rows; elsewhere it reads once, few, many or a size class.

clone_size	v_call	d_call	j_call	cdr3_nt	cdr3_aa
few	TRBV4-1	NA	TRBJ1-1	TGCGCCAGCAGCCAAGATTGGCGGGGGGACACTGAAGCTTTCTTT	CASSQDWRGDTEAFF
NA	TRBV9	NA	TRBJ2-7	TGTGCCAGCTCCGGCGGCACGAAGACTACCTACGAGCAGTACTTC	CASSGGTKTTYEQYF
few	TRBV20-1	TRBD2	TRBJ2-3	TGCAGTGCTAGCCGCCGACTAGCGGGACTCACAGATACGCAGTATTTT	CSASRRLAGLTDTQYF
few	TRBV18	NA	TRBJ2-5	TGTGCCAGCTCACCACCGGGAGAGACCCAGTACTTC	CASSPPGETQYF
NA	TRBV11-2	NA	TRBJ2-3	TGTGCCAGCAGCCCGCGGACGAGCACAGATACGCAGTATTTT	CASSPRTSTDTQYF
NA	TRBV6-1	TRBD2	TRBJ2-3	TGTGCCAGCAGTGGATCCGGGACTAGCGGGTGGAAGTTGACAGATACGCAGTATTTT	CASSGSGTSGWKLTDTQYF
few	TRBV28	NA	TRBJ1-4	TGTGCCAGCCACCCGGCCTTCAGAAGGGAAAAACTGTTTTTT	CASHPAFRREKLFF
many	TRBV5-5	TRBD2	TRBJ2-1	TGTGCCAGCAGCTTTCTAGCGGGAGGGTCCTACAATGAGCAGTTCTTC	CASSFLAGGSYNEQFF
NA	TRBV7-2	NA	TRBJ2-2	TGTGCCAGCAGCTTCAGAGCGAACACCGGGGAGCTGTTTTTT	CASSFRANTGELFF
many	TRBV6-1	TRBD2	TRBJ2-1	TGTGCCAGCAGCCCTAGCGGGCGATACAATGAGCAGTTCTTC	CASSPSGRYNEQFF
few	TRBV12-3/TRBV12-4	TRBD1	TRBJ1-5	TGTGCCAGCAGCCGAACTGAGGGGGCCGGCAATCAGCCCCAGCATTTT	CASSRTEGAGNQPQHF
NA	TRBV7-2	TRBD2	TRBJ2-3	TGTGCTACTCTGAGGGGCGGGAGTGGAGATACGCAGTATTTT	CATLRGGSGDTQYF
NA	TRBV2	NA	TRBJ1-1	TGTGCCAGCACCGAGGACAGACTGAACACTGAAGCTTTCTTT	CASTEDRLNTEAFF
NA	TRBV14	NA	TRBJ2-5	TGTGCCAGCAGCCAGGTTAATGCAAGGGGAGAGACCCAGTACTTC	CASSQVNARGETQYF
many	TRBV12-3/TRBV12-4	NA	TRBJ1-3	TGTGCCAGCAGTAGAAGATCAGGGTCTGGAAACACCATATATTTT	CASSRRSGSGNTIYF
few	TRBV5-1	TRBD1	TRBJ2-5	TGCGCCAGCAGCTTAGCGGGACAGGGGACAGAGACCCAGTACTTC	CASSLAGQGTETQYF
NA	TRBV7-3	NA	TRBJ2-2	TGTGCCAGCAGCTTCCATTCGGGGCCCGGGGAGCTGTTTTTT	CASSFHSGPGELFF
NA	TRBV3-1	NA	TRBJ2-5	TGTGCCAGCAGCGCACCTCCGCGCTACGGGACCCAGTACTTC	CASSAPPRYGTQYF
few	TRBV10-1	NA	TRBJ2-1	TGCGCCAGCAGTGAATCGGGACGGAGGGTAAATGAGCAGTTCTTC	CASSESGRRVNEQFF
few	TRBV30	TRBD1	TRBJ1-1	TGTGCCTGGACAAGGACAGGGCTGCAAGCTTTCTTT	CAWTRTGLQAFF
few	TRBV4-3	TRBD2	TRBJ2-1	TGCGCCAGCAGCCCCCCGCAGCGGGAGATTGACGAGCAGTTCTTC	CASSPPQREIDEQFF
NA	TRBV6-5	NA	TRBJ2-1	TGTGCCAGCAGTTACCCGGGGGGCGGCAATGAGCAGTTCTTC	CASSYPGGGNEQFF
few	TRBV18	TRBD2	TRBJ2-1	TGTGCCAGCTCACCACCTAGCGGGAGGGCCCGTGAGCAGTTCTTC	CASSPPSGRAREQFF
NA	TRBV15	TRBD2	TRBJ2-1	TGTGCCACCAGCCGGGGGGGGCACAATGAGCAGTTCTTC	CATSRGGHNEQFF
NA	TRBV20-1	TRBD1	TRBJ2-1	TGCAGCTTAGGACAGGGGGCGTCAGGTGAGCAGTTCTTC	CSLGQGASGEQFF
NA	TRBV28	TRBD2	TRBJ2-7	TGTGCCAGCGGACCGAGCGGGGCCCCCTACGAGCAGTACTTC	CASGPSGAPYEQYF
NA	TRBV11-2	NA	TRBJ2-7	TGTGCCAGCAGCCCCATTGGAGGGACTGCCGGCCGACACTACGAGCAGTACTTC	CASSPIGGTAGRHYEQYF
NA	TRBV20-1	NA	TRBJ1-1	TGCAGTGCTACCCCAGACAGAAACCAGAACACTGAAGCTTTCTTT	CSATPDRNQNTEAFF
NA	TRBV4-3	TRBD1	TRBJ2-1	TGCGCCAGCAGCCCTGACAGGGTGGGGAATGAGCAGTTCTTC	CASSPDRVGNEQFF
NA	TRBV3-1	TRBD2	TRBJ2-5	TGTGCCAGCAGCCAAAGGACCGGGACTAGCCGGGAGACCCAGTACTTC	CASSQRTGTSRETQYF
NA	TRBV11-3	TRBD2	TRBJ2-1	TGTGCCAGCAGCTTAGAACTAGCGGGGGGAGGTGAGCAGTTCTTC	CASSLELAGGGEQFF
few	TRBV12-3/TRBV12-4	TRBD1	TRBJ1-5	TGTGCCAGCAGGGAGGGGACAGGCTGGGGTCAGCCCCAGCATTTT	CASREGTGWGQPQHF
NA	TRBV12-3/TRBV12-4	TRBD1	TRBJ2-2	TGTGCCAGCTCCACAGGACAGGGGACATCCGCGAACACCGGGGAGCTGTTTTTT	CASSTGQGTSANTGELFF
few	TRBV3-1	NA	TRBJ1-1	TGTGCCAGCAGCTCGGGACGGAGTTACACTGAAGCTTTCTTT	CASSSGRSYTEAFF
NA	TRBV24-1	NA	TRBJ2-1	TGTGCCACCAGTGATAATCCGGGTTTCTCCTACAATGAGCAGTTCTTC	CATSDNPGFSYNEQFF
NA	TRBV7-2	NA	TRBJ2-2	TGTGCCAGCAGCCCCGACAGAGAGAACACCGGGGAGCTGTTTTTT	CASSPDRENTGELFF
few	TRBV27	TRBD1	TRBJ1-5	TGTGCCAGCAGTTTCGCCACAGGGGGTCAGCCCCAGCATTTT	CASSFATGGQPQHF
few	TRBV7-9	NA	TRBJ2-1	TGTGCCAGCAGCACGGGCGGGACCCGGTTAAATGAGCAGTTCTTC	CASSTGGTRLNEQFF
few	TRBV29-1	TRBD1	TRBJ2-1	TGCAGCGGGACCCGACAGGGGGTAAATGAGCAGTTCTTC	CSGTRQGVNEQFF
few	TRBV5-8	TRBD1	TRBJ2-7	TGTGCCAGCAGCCTGCCAGGGACAGGGGGCTACGAGCAGTACTTC	CASSLPGTGGYEQYF
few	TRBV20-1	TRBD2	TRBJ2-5	TGCAGTGCTAGCCGACTAGCGGGAGAGACCCAGTACTTC	CSASRLAGETQYF
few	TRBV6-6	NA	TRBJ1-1	TGTGCCAGTAATACAGGGTACACTGAAGCTTTCTTT	CASNTGYTEAFF
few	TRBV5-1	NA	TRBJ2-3	TGCGCCAGCAGCTTGGCCAACCAAGTGACAGATACGCAGTATTTT	CASSLANQVTDTQYF
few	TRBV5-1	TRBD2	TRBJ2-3	TGCGCCAGCAGCTCTTGGACTAGCGGGATCACAGATACGCAGTATTTT	CASSSWTSGITDTQYF
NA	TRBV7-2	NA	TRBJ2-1	TGTGCCAGCAGCTTAGCGGCCAGCGGGTTCAATGAGCAGTTCTTC	CASSLAASGFNEQFF
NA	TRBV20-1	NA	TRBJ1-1	TGCAGTGCCTGGGGGAGGACTGAAGCTTTCTTT	CSAWGRTEAFF
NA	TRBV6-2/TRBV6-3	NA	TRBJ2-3	TGTGCCAGCAGTTACGAACCCCGAACCGCGCAGTATTTT	CASSYEPRTAQYF
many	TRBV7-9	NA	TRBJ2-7	TGTGCCAGCAGCTTAGCCCCGAACTCCTACGAGCAGTACTTC	CASSLAPNSYEQYF
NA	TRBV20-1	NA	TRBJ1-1	TGCAGTGCTACCTATACAGGGACTTCTATGGCTTTCTTT	CSATYTGTSMAFF
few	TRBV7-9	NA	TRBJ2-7	TGTGCCAGCAGCCCGGCTTCGGGTGAGCAGTACTTC	CASSPASGEQYF
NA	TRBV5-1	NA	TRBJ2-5	TGCGCCAGCAGCTTGATGGAGTACCAAGAGACCCAGTACTTC	CASSLMEYQETQYF